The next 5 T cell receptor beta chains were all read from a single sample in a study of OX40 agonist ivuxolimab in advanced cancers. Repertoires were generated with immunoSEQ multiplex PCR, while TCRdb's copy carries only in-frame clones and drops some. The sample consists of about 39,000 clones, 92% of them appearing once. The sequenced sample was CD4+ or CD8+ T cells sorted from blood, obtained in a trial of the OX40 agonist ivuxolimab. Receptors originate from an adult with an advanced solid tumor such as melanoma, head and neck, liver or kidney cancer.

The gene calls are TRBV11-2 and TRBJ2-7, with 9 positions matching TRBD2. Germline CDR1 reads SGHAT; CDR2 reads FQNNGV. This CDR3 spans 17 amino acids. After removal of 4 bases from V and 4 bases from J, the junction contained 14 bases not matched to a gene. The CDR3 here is CASSSSGVAGAAYEQYF. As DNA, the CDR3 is TGTGCCAGCAGCTCAAGCGGGGTAGCGGGAGCTGCTTACGAGCAGTACTTC.

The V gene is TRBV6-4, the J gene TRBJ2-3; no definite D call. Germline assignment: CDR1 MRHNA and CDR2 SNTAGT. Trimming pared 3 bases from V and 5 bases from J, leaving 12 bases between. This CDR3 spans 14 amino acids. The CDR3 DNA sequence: TGTGCCAGCAGTGAAGGGCCTACACAAGATACGCAGTATTTT. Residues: CASSEGPTQDTQYF.

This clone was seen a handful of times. CDR3 in DNA: TGTGCCAGCACTGGGGGGAGGACTGAAGCTTTCTTT. This sequence encodes CASTGGRTEAFF. This chain uses TRBV2 with TRBJ1-1; D may be TRBD1 (5 bases). Germline CDR1 SNHLY, CDR2 FYNNEI. The V end was cut by 7 bases, the J end by 5 bases, with 11 bases between. The CDR3 runs to 12 residues.

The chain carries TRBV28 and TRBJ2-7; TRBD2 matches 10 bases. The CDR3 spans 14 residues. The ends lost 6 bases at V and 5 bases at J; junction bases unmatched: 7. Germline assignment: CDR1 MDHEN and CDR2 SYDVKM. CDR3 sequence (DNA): TGTGCCAGCAGGTCTCCCGGACTAGCGGACGAGCAGTACTTC. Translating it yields CASRSPGLADEQYF.

CDR3 loop: CASSIGTGVGYEQYF. For the CDR3, the DNA is TGTGCCAGTAGTATCGGGACAGGGGTCGGCTACGAGCAGTACTTC. The rearrangement joins TRBV19 to TRBJ2-7; TRBD1 agrees at 10 bases. Looked up from germline, CDR1 is LNHDA and CDR2 is SQIVND (reference sequence). This CDR3 comprises 15 residues. J lost 3 bases, V lost 3 bases, and 5 bases had no gene match.